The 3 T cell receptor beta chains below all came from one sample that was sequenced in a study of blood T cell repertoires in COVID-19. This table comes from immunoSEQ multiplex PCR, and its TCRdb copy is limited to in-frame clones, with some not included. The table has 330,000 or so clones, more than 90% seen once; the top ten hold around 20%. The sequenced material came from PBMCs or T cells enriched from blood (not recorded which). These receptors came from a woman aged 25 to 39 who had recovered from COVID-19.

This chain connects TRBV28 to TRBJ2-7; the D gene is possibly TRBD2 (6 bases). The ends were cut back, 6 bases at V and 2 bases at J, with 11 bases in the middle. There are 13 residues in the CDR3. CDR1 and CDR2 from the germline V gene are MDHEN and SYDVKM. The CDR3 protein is CASRGGAPYEQYF. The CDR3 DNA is TGTGCCAGCAGGGGGGGAGCTCCCTACGAGCAGTACTTC.

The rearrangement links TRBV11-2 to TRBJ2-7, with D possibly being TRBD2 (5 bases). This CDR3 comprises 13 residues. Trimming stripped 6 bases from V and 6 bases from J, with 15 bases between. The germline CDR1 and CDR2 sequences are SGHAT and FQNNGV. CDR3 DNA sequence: TGTGCCAGCAGTCACCGGGGAACGGGCGAGCAGTACTTC. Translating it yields CASSHRGTGEQYF.

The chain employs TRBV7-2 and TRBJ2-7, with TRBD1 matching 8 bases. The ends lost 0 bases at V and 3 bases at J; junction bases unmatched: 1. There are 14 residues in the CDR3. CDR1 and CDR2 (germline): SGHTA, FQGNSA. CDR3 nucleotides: TGTGCCAGCAGCTTAGCAACAGGGGGCTACGAGCAGTACTTC. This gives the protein CASSLATGGYEQYF.